What follows describes a single T cell receptor (beta chain). V lost 6 bases and J lost 5; bases outside the gene matches: 10. Germline CDR1 reads MNHEY; CDR2 reads SVGAGI. The CDR3 runs to 15 residues. This record belongs to a study of T cell changes during pregnancy in multiple sclerosis. Assay: immunoSEQ multiplex PCR; the TCRdb copy retains only in-frame clones and omits some. The sample includes some 12,000 clones, approximately 86% seen only once; the top ten take about 15%. The sequence was obtained from a female donor in good health, enrolled as a control in a pregnancy study. The V and J genes are TRBV6-5 and TRBJ2-5; TRBD2 aligns across 9 bases. The sample in question was CD8+ T cells from peripheral blood mononuclear cells, obtained in the second trimester of pregnancy. The CDR3: CASSLIGLAIETQYF. CDR3 DNA sequence: TGTGCCAGCAGCCTTATAGGACTAGCGATTGAGACCCAGTACTTC.